Presented here are 20 T cell receptor beta chains from one specimen sequenced in a study of cytomegalovirus exposure and HLA in healthy donors. With 60 Vbeta and 13 Jbeta primers, the PCR was carried out. TCRdb keeps only in-frame clones here, not all; method: immunoSEQ multiplex PCR. Among 200,000 or so clones listed, 82% were seen once. Sample: PBMCs. The source of these receptors is a woman aged 50 to 60 in good health and CMV-seropositive.

As for this clone: Its ends do not fully match the called genes, so a read error is possible. The chain uses TRBV5-1 and TRBJ2-4, with TRBD1 identical over 9 bases. Germline loops: CDR1 SGHRS, CDR2 YFSETQ. The CDR3 runs 17 residues. CDR3 DNA: TGCGCCAGCAGCTCCTTATCGACAGGGGGGGACAAAAACAGTCAGTACTTC. Its protein is CASSSLSTGGDKNSQYF.

The chain uses TRBV5-8 and TRBJ1-5; the D gene is possibly TRBD1 (6 bases). Per germline, CDR1 SGHTS and CDR2 YDEGEE. The V end was cut by 5 bases, the J end by 0 bases, with 12 bases between. The CDR3 consists of 15 residues. Here the CDR3 reads CASSLGQTSNQPQHF. CDR3 bases: TGTGCCAGCAGTTTAGGACAGACTAGCAATCAGCCCCAGCATTTT.

The chain joins TRBV7-8 to TRBJ2-3; tentatively, D is TRBD2 (6 bases). Trimming left V 1 base short and J 0 bases short, with 11 bases between. Germline V gives CDR1 SGHVS, CDR2 FQNEAQ. The CDR3 covers 16 residues. The CDR3 sequence is CASSLGTSLSTDTQYF. For the CDR3, the DNA is TGTGCCAGCAGCTTAGGTACTAGCCTAAGCACAGATACGCAGTATTTT.

The rearrangement uses TRBV11-2 and TRBJ2-1; TRBD2 matches 7 bases. Trimming removed 1 base from V and 7 bases from J; junction bases left unmatched: 7. The CDR3 is made up of 15 amino acids. Germline V gene sequence: CDR1 SGHAT, CDR2 FQNNGV. CDR3 coding DNA: TGTGCCAGCAGCTTAGGGCCGGGACTACGGAATGAGCAGTTCTTC. Amino acid sequence: CASSLGPGLRNEQFF. The full variable domain, completed using reference TRBV11-2 and TRBJ2-1, is EAGVAQSPRYKIIEKRQSVAFWCNPISGHATLYWYQQILGQGPKLLIQFQNNGVVDDSQLPKDRFSAERLKGVDSTLKIQPAKLEDSAVYLCASSLGPGLRNEQFFGPGTRLTVL.

The sample holds a few counts of this clone. The rearrangement links TRBV5-6 to TRBJ2-5; TRBD2 is a possible D gene (6 bases). The CDR3 runs to 13 residues. Germline V CDR1 and CDR2: SGHDT, YYEEEE. Between the trimmed V and J ends, which lost 6 bases and 5 bases, there was a span of 14 bases. CDR3 DNA: TGTGCCAGCACCCACCCAAGCGGGGAGACCCAGTACTTC. Its translation: CASTHPSGETQYF.

The rearrangement links TRBV19 to TRBJ2-2; 7 bases map to TRBD1. Germline trimming cut 6 bases from V and 6 bases from J; bases unmatched to any gene: 10. The CDR3 spans 15 residues. Germline loops: CDR1 LNHDA, CDR2 SQIVND (reference sequence). The CDR3 DNA follows: TGTGCCAGTAGGCCTACAGGGGTGGGGGCCGGGGAGCTGTTTTTT. As protein: CASRPTGVGAGELFF.

The chain carries TRBV11-3 and TRBJ2-1; TRBD2 is a possible D gene (5 bases). The CDR3 consists of 14 residues. Germline V CDR1 and CDR2: SGHNT, YENEEA. The V end lost 7 bases, the J end lost 0 bases, and 10 bases lay between the germline ends. CDR3 loop: CASKAASSYNEQFF. CDR3 bases: TGTGCCAGCAAAGCGGCCAGCTCCTACAATGAGCAGTTCTTC.

The chain has TRBV5-4 and TRBJ2-1, with 7 bases matching TRBD2. This CDR3 is 15 amino acids long. J was trimmed by 3 bases and V by 1 base; bases with no gene match: 4. Germline CDR1 and CDR2: SGHNT and YYREEE (reference sequence). The CDR3 here is CASSLSGDVYNEQFF. CDR3 nucleotides: TGTGCCAGCAGCTTGAGCGGGGACGTCTACAATGAGCAGTTCTTC.

The chain uses TRBV28 and TRBJ1-1; TRBD1 is a possible D gene (6 bases). Deletions cut 6 bases from V and 0 bases from J, with 11 bases between. This CDR3 contains 14 residues. CDR1 MDHEN and CDR2 SYDVKM come from the germline V gene. CDR3 sequence: CASRPGQLNTEAFF. The CDR3 nucleotides read TGTGCCAGCAGACCCGGACAGTTGAACACTGAAGCTTTCTTT.

The V call is TRBV10-3, the J call TRBJ1-1, with TRBD1 matching 7 bases. Per the germline V gene, CDR1 is ENHRY and CDR2 is SYGVKD. Unmatched junction bases numbered 7, after V lost 2 bases and J lost 4 bases. CDR3 length equals 15 residues. The CDR3 reads CAISEPYTGVTEAFF. The CDR3 nucleotides are TGTGCCATCAGTGAGCCGTATACAGGGGTCACTGAAGCTTTCTTT.

The chain is built from TRBV6-1 and TRBJ2-3; 10 nucleotides line up with TRBD1. The V gene end was trimmed by 6 bases and the J gene end by 1 base; junction bases not matched to a gene: 4. The CDR3 runs to 15 residues. In germline, CDR1 is MNHNS, CDR2 SASEGT. CDR3 region: CASRGGQGGTDTQYF. The CDR3 bases are TGTGCCAGCAGGGGAGGACAGGGGGGCACAGATACGCAGTATTTT.

The chain uses TRBV19 and TRBJ2-1, with a weak D call TRBD1 (5 bases). The CDR3 has 15 amino acids. Per the germline V gene, CDR1 is LNHDA and CDR2 is SQIVND (reference sequence). Trimming removed 5 bases at V and 6 bases at J, with 17 bases between. CDR3 in DNA: TGTGCCAGTAGTGTACAGGTGGGGCGATTCAATGAGCAGTTCTTC. Its protein is CASSVQVGRFNEQFF.

This clone was counted a few times. The CDR3 spells CASSPVRGANEQFF. CDR3 bases: TGCGCCAGCAGCCCAGTGCGGGGAGCCAATGAGCAGTTCTTC. The genes are TRBV10-1 and TRBJ2-1, with D possibly being TRBD2 (6 bases). The germline V gene encodes CDR1 WNHNN and CDR2 SYGVQD (reference sequence). V was pared by 6 bases and J by 6 bases, with 15 bases between. There are 14 residues in the CDR3.

The CDR3 reads CASSLDRGYEQYF. CDR3 DNA sequence: TGTGCCAGCAGCTTAGACAGGGGCTACGAGCAGTACTTC. This rearrangement joins TRBV7-8 to TRBJ2-7; TRBD1 aligns across 7 bases. The CDR3 consists of 13 residues. Per the germline V gene, CDR1 is SGHVS and CDR2 is FQNEAQ. Germline trimming cut 1 base from V and 3 bases from J; bases unmatched to any gene: 0.

The chain has TRBV11-2 and TRBJ2-1; 11 bases agree with TRBD1. The V segment lost 5 bases and the J segment 6 bases; nucleotides outside the gene matches: 6. The CDR3 extends over 15 amino acids. The germline CDR1 and CDR2 sequences are SGHAT and FQNNGV. CDR3 residues: CASSLGTGGSNEQFF. In DNA, the CDR3 is TGTGCCAGCAGCCTAGGGACAGGGGGGTCCAATGAGCAGTTCTTC.

V gene TRBV25-1 combines with J gene TRBJ1-2; TRBD1 matches at 9 bases. V was clipped by 0 bases and J by 4 bases; unmatched bases: 3. The V gene's germline CDR1 is MGHDK and CDR2 SYGVNS. The CDR3 extends over 15 amino acids. The CDR3 DNA reads TGTGCCAGCAGTGAATATGGGGGACAGGGCTATGGCTACACCTTC. Encoded protein: CASSEYGGQGYGYTF.

This clone was observed a single time. This rearrangement joins TRBV7-2 to TRBJ1-5; D not resolved. Between the trimmed V and J ends, which lost 8 bases and 4 bases, there was a span of 18 bases. The germline gives CDR1 SGHTA, CDR2 FQGNSA. This CDR3 has 15 amino acids. The CDR3 here is CASRPFGGSNQPQHF. DNA for the CDR3: TGTGCCAGCCGCCCCTTTGGAGGGTCAAATCAGCCCCAGCATTTT.

This clone has a single count. V usage is TRBV7-8 and J usage is TRBJ1-6, with D tentatively TRBD1 (6 bases). Germline V gene lookup returns CDR1 SGHVS and CDR2 FQNEAQ. The CDR3 runs to 15 residues. V lost 5 bases to trimming and J lost 9 bases, with 17 bases between them. This chain's CDR3 is CASSPRTEKSSPLHF. CDR3 DNA: TGTGCCAGCAGCCCCCGGACAGAAAAGAGTTCACCCCTCCACTTT.

The rearrangement joins TRBV6-5 to TRBJ2-2, with D possibly matching TRBD2 (5 bases). The germline CDR1 and CDR2 sequences are MNHEY and SVGAGI. This CDR3 region has 13 residues. Trimming cost V 6 bases and J 7 bases, with 12 bases left between them. CDR3 DNA: TGTGCCAGCAGAGCCAGCGGCGTCGGGGAGCTGTTTTTT. This gives the protein CASRASGVGELFF.

This clone was counted a few times. The chain links TRBV6-1 to TRBJ1-1; 10 bases line up with TRBD1. The V gene's germline CDR1 is MNHNS and CDR2 SASEGT. V shed 6 bases and J 5 bases; nucleotides not matched to a gene: 6. This CDR3 region has 14 residues. The CDR3 DNA reads TGTGCCAGCAGCGGGACAGGGGAGGTAACTGAAGCTTTCTTT. Translation: CASSGTGEVTEAFF.